A single sample gave rise to the 30 T cell receptor beta chains below, sequenced in a study of cytomegalovirus exposure and HLA in healthy donors. Assay used: immunoSEQ multiplex PCR; TCRdb lists only in-frame clones, some missing. The repertoire holds over 150,000 clones, 75% to 85% seen once, with around 15% in the top ten. Sample: PBMCs. These receptors were taken from a woman between 25 and 40 years old in good health and CMV-seropositive.

The chain carries TRBV4-1 and TRBJ1-5, with 7 nucleotides matching TRBD1. The CDR3 loop spans 19 amino acids. Germline CDR1 and CDR2: MGHRA and YSYEKL. After removal of 0 bases from V and 2 bases from J, the junction contained 13 bases not matched to a gene. The CDR3 DNA is TGCGCCAGCAGCCAAGACGGTTCCGGGACAGTGGGGCGCAATCAGCCCCAGCATTTT. This sequence encodes CASSQDGSGTVGRNQPQHF.

This clone was found once. The chain joins TRBV5-1 to TRBJ1-4, with 8 bases fitting TRBD1. V trimming: 4 bases; J trimming: 7 bases; junction bases outside the gene matches: 6. In germline, CDR1 is SGHRS, CDR2 YFSETQ. This CDR3 has 14 amino acids. The CDR3 coding sequence is TGCGCCAGCAGCCAGGGGGCTACGGGTGAAAAACTGTTTTTT. It encodes CASSQGATGEKLFF.

This chain links TRBV4-1 with TRBJ1-5; perhaps TRBD1 as D (6 bases). Germline lookup yields CDR1 MGHRA and CDR2 YSYEKL. The CDR3 sequence is 19 residues long. With 0 bases removed from V and 5 bases from J, the gap between germline ends came to 23 bases. The CDR3 loop reads CASSQERNFRQGIYQPQHF. The CDR3 nucleotides read TGCGCCAGCAGCCAAGAGAGAAACTTTCGGCAGGGGATTTATCAGCCCCAGCATTTT.

The chain uses TRBV11-2 and TRBJ1-2; no clear D. The CDR3 covers 13 residues. Germline-derived CDR1 and CDR2 are SGHAT and FQNNGV. With 5 bases removed from V and 7 bases from J, the gap between germline ends came to 14 bases. CDR3 region: CASSPDTIGGYTF. The CDR3 DNA reads as TGTGCCAGCAGCCCTGACACGATCGGTGGCTACACCTTC.

This clone was seen only once. This sequence joins TRBV4-2 and TRBJ2-3; TRBD2 aligns across 7 bases. Per germline, CDR1 LGHNA and CDR2 YNFKEQ. V dropped 0 bases and J dropped 2; count of bases not matched to a gene: 5. The CDR3 covers 16 residues. The CDR3 is CASSQELARSTDTQYF. The CDR3 coding sequence is TGTGCCAGCAGCCAAGAACTAGCGAGATCCACAGATACGCAGTATTTT.

The chain combines TRBV28 with TRBJ2-7, with 11 bases that match TRBD2. Looked up from germline, CDR1 is MDHEN and CDR2 is SYDVKM. CDR3 length: 15 amino acids. The V gene end was trimmed by 6 bases and the J gene end by 0 bases; junction bases not matched to a gene: 4. The CDR3, as DNA: TGTGCCAGCAGCGAAACTAGCGGGAGCTCCTACGAGCAGTACTTC. It yields the protein CASSETSGSSYEQYF.

This chain uses TRBV27 with TRBJ2-3; TRBD2 matches at 13 bases. V gave up 8 bases and J gave up 3 bases; unmatched junction bases: 14. Germline-derived CDR1 and CDR2 are MNHEY and SMNVEV (reference sequence). The CDR3 covers 18 residues. The CDR3, as DNA: TGTGCCAGCGGTGAGGTTGGCGGACTAGCGGGAGTTACAGATACGCAGTATTTT. Encoded protein: CASGEVGGLAGVTDTQYF.

The chain recombines TRBV4-1 with TRBJ1-2, with D tentatively TRBD1 (6 bases). The CDR3 covers 15 residues. V lost 2 bases and J lost 4, with 14 bases in between. The V gene's germline CDR1 is MGHRA and CDR2 YSYEKL. The chain's CDR3 is CASSQNDRPLYGYTF. In DNA, the CDR3 is TGCGCCAGCAGCCAAAATGACAGGCCCCTCTATGGCTACACCTTC.

The chain couples TRBV5-1 to TRBJ2-1, with D perhaps matching TRBD1 (6 bases). Germline loops: CDR1 SGHRS, CDR2 YFSETQ. This CDR3 is 16 amino acids long. V lost 2 bases, J lost 0 bases, and 12 bases lay in between. The CDR3 reads CASSLDRSSSYNEQFF. The CDR3, as DNA: TGCGCCAGCAGCTTAGACAGGTCGAGCTCCTACAATGAGCAGTTCTTC. The full variable domain, completed using reference TRBV5-1 and TRBJ2-1, is KAGVTQTPRYLIKTRGQQVTLSCSPISGHRSVSWYQQTPGQGLQFLFEYFSETQRNKGNFPGRFSGRQFSNSRSEMNVSTLELGDSALYLCASSLDRSSSYNEQFFGPGTRLTVL.

This chain joins TRBV19 and TRBJ2-5, with TRBD2 matching over 7 bases. Germline V lookup: CDR1 LNHDA, CDR2 SQIVND (reference sequence). Trimming cost V 3 bases and J 1 base; bases outside gene matches: 2. This CDR3 region has 14 residues. This CDR3 reads CASSIAGVQETQYF. The CDR3 nucleotides read TGTGCCAGTAGTATCGCGGGGGTCCAAGAGACCCAGTACTTC. Full variable domain (missing parts from reference TRBV19 and TRBJ2-5): DGGITQSPKYLFRKEGQNVTLSCEQNLNHDAMYWYRQDPGQGLRLIYYSQIVNDFQKGDIAEGYSVSREKKESFPLTVTSAQKNPTAFYLCASSIAGVQETQYFGPGTRLLVL.

The rearrangement joins TRBV5-6 to TRBJ2-5; 10 nucleotides match TRBD2. Germline values: CDR1 SGHDT, CDR2 YYEEEE. This CDR3 region has 15 residues. With V trimmed by 6 bases and J by 5 bases, 10 bases remained unmatched. CDR3 bases: TGTGCCAGCAATGAAGCGGGAGGGCCTCGGGAGACCCAGTACTTC. Residues: CASNEAGGPRETQYF.

The CDR3 DNA reads as TGTGCCAGCAGCCCCCGACTAGCGGGAGCCTACGAGCAGTACTTC. This sequence encodes CASSPRLAGAYEQYF. The V gene is TRBV9, the J gene TRBJ2-7; TRBD2 agrees at 12 bases. Germline V gene sequence: CDR1 SGDLS, CDR2 YYNGEE. V dropped 4 bases and J dropped 2; count of bases not matched to a gene: 4. This CDR3 comprises 15 residues.

The CDR3 region is CSVGATSGTPDTQYF. The DNA of the CDR3 is TGCAGCGTTGGCGCGACTAGCGGGACGCCAGATACGCAGTATTTT. The rearrangement joins TRBV29-1 to TRBJ2-3; TRBD2 aligns across 11 bases. Trimming at V came to 4 bases and at J to 4 bases, leaving 7 bases not matched to a gene. The CDR3 covers 15 residues. Germline V gives CDR1 SQVTM, CDR2 ANQGSEA.

The chain carries TRBV5-1 and TRBJ2-7, with a weak D call TRBD1 (5 bases). With 1 base removed from V and 3 bases from J, the gap between germline ends came to 8 bases. This CDR3 has 13 residues. The germline V gene encodes CDR1 SGHRS and CDR2 YFSETQ. The CDR3 nucleotides are TGCGCCAGCAGCTTGTCCCAGGGCTACGAGCAGTACTTC. It codes for CASSLSQGYEQYF.

This chain connects TRBV5-4 to TRBJ1-1; no definite D call. Germline-derived CDR1 and CDR2 are SGHNT and YYREEE (reference sequence). This CDR3 is 14 amino acids long. V was trimmed by 2 bases and J by 1 base, leaving 9 bases between them. This CDR3 is CASSFERWNTEAFF. The DNA for the CDR3 is TGTGCCAGCAGCTTTGAGAGGTGGAACACTGAAGCTTTCTTT.

The chain combines TRBV27 with TRBJ2-3, with 8 bases matching TRBD1. This CDR3 comprises 14 residues. V lost 4 bases, J lost 3 bases, and 3 bases stayed unmatched. CDR1 is MNHEY, CDR2 SMNVEV, per germline (reference sequence). The CDR3, as DNA: TGTGCCAGCAGTTCGGACAGGGAGACAGATACGCAGTATTTT. Its translation: CASSSDRETDTQYF.

This clone was detected a few times. CDR3 amino acids: CASSSGLAGAYEQYF. As DNA, the CDR3 is TGTGCCAGCAGTTCCGGACTAGCGGGGGCCTACGAGCAGTACTTC. The chain has TRBV27 and TRBJ2-7; 13 positions match TRBD2. CDR1 is MNHEY and CDR2 is SMNVEV in the germline V gene (reference sequence). V shed 4 bases, J shed 2 bases, and the junction held 2 bases outside the gene matches. There are 15 residues in the CDR3.

The genes are TRBV19 and TRBJ2-7; 7 bases line up with TRBD2. Losses at the gene ends were 6 bases for V and 3 bases for J; bases not matched to a gene: 11. The CDR3 has 15 amino acids. Germline loops: CDR1 LNHDA, CDR2 SQIVND (reference sequence). In nucleotides, the CDR3 is TGTGCCAGTAGCCCAGGTCCTAGCGGCCACTACGAGCAGTACTTC. It encodes CASSPGPSGHYEQYF.

The chain carries TRBV19 and TRBJ1-2, with D maybe TRBD1 (5 bases). V lost 4 bases and J 0 bases, leaving 12 bases between the germline ends. The CDR3 runs to 15 residues. Germline-derived CDR1 and CDR2 are LNHDA and SQIVND (reference sequence). This chain's CDR3 is CASSSHRSSNYGYTF. CDR3 DNA: TGTGCCAGTAGTAGCCACAGGAGTTCTAACTATGGCTACACCTTC.

This chain connects TRBV7-8 to TRBJ2-7, with 9 nucleotides matching TRBD2. J lost 2 bases, V lost 0 bases, and 2 bases had no gene match. The CDR3 is 15 residues long. Germline V gives CDR1 SGHVS, CDR2 FQNEAQ. The chain's CDR3 is CASSLAAGGTYEQYF. In DNA, the CDR3 is TGTGCCAGCAGCTTAGCAGCGGGAGGTACCTACGAGCAGTACTTC.

Here the CDR3 reads CASSLEGTGIGELFF. DNA of the CDR3: TGTGCCAGCAGCTTAGAGGGGACAGGGATCGGGGAGCTGTTTTTT. This sequence joins TRBV7-2 and TRBJ2-2; 9 bases align to TRBD1. The CDR3 totals 15 residues. Per germline, CDR1 SGHTA and CDR2 FQGNSA. The ends lost 1 base at V and 7 bases at J; junction bases unmatched: 4.

V usage is TRBV19 and J usage is TRBJ2-3, with 11 bases fitting TRBD2. Germline CDR1 is LNHDA and CDR2 is SQIVND (reference sequence). The CDR3 extends over 15 amino acids. V gave up 3 bases and J gave up 4 bases; unmatched junction bases: 3. CDR3 nucleotide sequence: TGTGCCAGTAGTATCCTAGCGGGAGGCTCAGATACGCAGTATTTT. Its translation is CASSILAGGSDTQYF.

This chain connects TRBV7-9 to TRBJ2-1; 7 bases agree with TRBD2. CDR1 and CDR2 (germline): SEHNR, FQNEAQ (reference sequence). The V segment lost 6 bases and the J segment 5 bases; nucleotides outside the gene matches: 10. This CDR3 has 15 residues. In nucleotides, the CDR3 is TGTGCCAGCAGTTCCCCTGGGACTACTCACAATGAGCAGTTCTTC. Its protein product is CASSSPGTTHNEQFF.

This sequence joins TRBV5-6 and TRBJ2-7; D is perhaps TRBD1 (5 bases). Germline-derived CDR1 and CDR2 are SGHDT and YYEEEE. This CDR3 spans 14 amino acids. V lost 4 bases, J lost 0 bases, and 11 bases lay in between. The CDR3 bases are TGTGCCAGCAGCCTGGGGCGGTACTCCTACGAGCAGTACTTC. This encodes CASSLGRYSYEQYF.

The V and J genes are TRBV28 and TRBJ1-4; TRBD1 might be the D (5 bases). V was cut by 8 bases and J by 10 bases, with 8 bases left in between. The CDR3 length is 10 residues. Germline-derived CDR1 and CDR2 are MDHEN and SYDVKM. The CDR3 region has the DNA TGTGCCAGCGGCGGGGGAAAACTGTTTTTT. It translates to CASGGGKLFF.

In its sample, this clone was seen once. The gene calls are TRBV2 and TRBJ1-3; tentatively, D is TRBD1 (5 bases). Germline V gene lookup returns CDR1 SNHLY and CDR2 FYNNEI. Between the trimmed V and J ends, which lost 6 bases and 0 bases, there was a span of 12 bases. This CDR3 spans 15 amino acids. The CDR3 bases are TGTGCCAGCAGGATAACAACAGGCTCTGGAAACACCATATATTTT. This codes for CASRITTGSGNTIYF.

The CDR3 here is CSARDPDEQFF. In DNA form, the CDR3 reads TGCAGTGCTAGAGACCCCGATGAGCAGTTCTTC. This chain links TRBV20-1 with TRBJ2-1; D gene ambiguous. The germline V gene encodes CDR1 DFQATT and CDR2 SNEGSKA (reference sequence). The CDR3 length is 11 residues. Trimming left V 0 bases short and J 8 bases short, with 5 bases between.

For this clone: Other DNA sequences of this sample code for an identical CDR3. This chain connects TRBV6-1 to TRBJ2-7, with D perhaps TRBD2 (6 bases). Deletions cut 11 bases from V and 3 bases from J, with 11 bases between. This CDR3 has 11 amino acids. In germline, CDR1 is MNHNS, CDR2 SASEGT. CDR3 sequence reads: CASPGGYEQYF. CDR3 in DNA: TGTGCCTCCCCCGGGGGCTACGAGCAGTACTTC.

The V call is TRBV10-3, the J call TRBJ1-2; perhaps TRBD1 as D (5 bases). Trimming shortened V by 11 bases and J by 6 bases, and 19 bases separated the two germline ends. In germline, CDR1 is ENHRY, CDR2 SYGVKD. This CDR3 region has 13 residues. The CDR3 is CAVRGGRGDGYTF. The CDR3 region has the DNA TGTGCCGTTCGGGGGGGTAGGGGTGATGGCTACACCTTC.

A note on this clone: Distinct nucleotide sequences in the sample also encode this CDR3. The chain uses TRBV5-1 and TRBJ2-6; D call uncertain. Germline V gene sequence: CDR1 SGHRS, CDR2 YFSETQ. Trimming pared 0 bases from V and 0 bases from J, leaving 4 bases between. The CDR3 length is 15 residues. For the CDR3, the DNA is TGCGCCAGCAGCTTGGTAGCCTCTGGGGCCAACGTCCTGACTTTC. This sequence encodes CASSLVASGANVLTF.